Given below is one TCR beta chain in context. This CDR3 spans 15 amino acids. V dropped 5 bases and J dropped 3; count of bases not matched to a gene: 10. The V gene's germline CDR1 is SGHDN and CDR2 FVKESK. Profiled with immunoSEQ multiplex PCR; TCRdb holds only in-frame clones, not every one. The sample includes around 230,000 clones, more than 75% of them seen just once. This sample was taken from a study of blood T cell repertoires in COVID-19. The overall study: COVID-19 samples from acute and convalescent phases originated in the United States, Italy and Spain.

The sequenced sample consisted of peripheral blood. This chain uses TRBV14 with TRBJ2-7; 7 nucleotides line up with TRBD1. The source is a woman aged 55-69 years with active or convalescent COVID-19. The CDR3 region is CASSSNPGQSYEQYF. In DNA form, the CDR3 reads TGTGCCAGCAGCTCCAATCCGGGACAGAGCTACGAGCAGTACTTC.